This is a list of T cell receptor beta chains from one sample in a study of response to subunit inactivated influenza vaccine. TCRdb fed the RT-PCR reads into MiXCR, producing one record per CDR3 protein. This table holds roughly 620,000 distinct CDR3 sequences, about 11% found once. These same records also appear under a second study, on T cells expressing NK-cell markers.

The sample was PBMCs from blood, taken on the day of vaccination. These receptor sequences come from a man aged 50 to 60 who received an inactivated influenza vaccine. Both conserved end residues are part of each CDR3. The order of the fields is clone size, CDR3 length, J gene, V gene, D gene, CDR3 DNA, CDR3 protein. A D gene is named only where the DNA matches it firmly. Expanded clones get a size class; other rows say once, few or many, or leave the size out.

many | 14 | TRBJ2-7 | TRBV5-1 | TRBD1 | TGTGCCAGCAGCTTAGGACAGGGGGGGTACGAGCAGTACTTC | CASSLGQGGYEQYF
few | 13 | TRBJ2-5 | TRBV29-1 | - | TGCAGCGTTCCCGGGATCTTTGGGGAGACCCAGTACTTC | CSVPGIFGETQYF
few | 17 | TRBJ2-1 | TRBV24-1 | - | TGTGCCACCAGTGAGTCGGGACCCCTGGGCTCCTACAATGAGCAGTTCTTC | CATSESGPLGSYNEQFF
- | 14 | TRBJ2-1 | TRBV11-2 | - | TGTGCCAGCAGCCGGAGCGTGTCGTTCGATGAGCAGTTCTTC | CASSRSVSFDEQFF
few | 16 | TRBJ2-2 | TRBV4-1 | - | TGCGCCAGCAGCCCGCCTGCGGGAAAGAACACCGGGGAGCTGTTTTTT | CASSPPAGKNTGELFF
- | 14 | TRBJ2-7 | TRBV10-3 | - | TGTGCCATCAGTGAGGCCAGGATAACCTACGAGCAGTACTTC | CAISEARITYEQYF
- | 11 | TRBJ2-3 | TRBV30 | - | TGTGCCTGGGGTGTCACAGATACGCAGTATTTT | CAWGVTDTQYF
few | 14 | TRBJ2-1 | TRBV24-1 | - | TGTGCCACCAGTGATTTACCTCGGACTGGCGAGCAGTTCTTC | CATSDLPRTGEQFF
few | 16 | TRBJ2-1 | TRBV20-1 | TRBD2 | TGCAGTGCTAGAGATAGAGTAGCGGGAGCATTTAATGAGCAGTTCTTC | CSARDRVAGAFNEQFF
few | 15 | TRBJ2-1 | TRBV20-1 | TRBD2 | TGCAGTGCAACCTCGCGCCGGGACTACCGAAATGAGCAGTTCTTC | CSATSRRDYRNEQFF
few | 13 | TRBJ2-3 | TRBV20-1 | - | TGCAGTGTCTTGGGACTTGTCACAGATACGCAGTATTTT | CSVLGLVTDTQYF
- | 14 | TRBJ2-5 | TRBV11-1 | - | TGTGCCAGCAGCTTAGGGAATAGGGATGAGACCCAGTACTTC | CASSLGNRDETQYF
- | 16 | TRBJ2-7 | TRBV15 | TRBD1 | TGTGCCACCAGCAGAGATCTGACAGGGGGGAAACACGAGCAGTACTTC | CATSRDLTGGKHEQYF
- | 16 | TRBJ2-5 | TRBV10-3 | - | TGTGCCATCAGTGAGTCGTCTATGCCCGCTCAAGAGACCCAGTACTTC | CAISESSMPAQETQYF
- | 14 | TRBJ2-7 | TRBV7-9 | - | TGTGCCAGCAGCTTAGACCTTTCTTCTTCCGAGCAGTACTTC | CASSLDLSSSEQYF
- | 13 | TRBJ2-3 | TRBV29-1 | - | TGCAGCGTGGGTCCCACAGGAACAGATACGCAGTATTTT | CSVGPTGTDTQYF